This T cell receptor (beta chain) was identified during a study of T cell responses to AZD1222 COVID-19 vaccine. Repertoires were generated with immunoSEQ multiplex PCR, while TCRdb's copy carries only in-frame clones and drops some. This table holds roughly 150,000 clones, about 91% found once. V lost 4 bases, J lost 7 bases, and 3 bases stayed unmatched. CDR1 is LGHDT and CDR2 is YNNKEL in the germline V gene (reference sequence). The CDR3 length is 14 residues. The sequence derives from an adult who received the AZD1222 COVID-19 vaccine. Here the sequenced sample was peripheral blood, taken 28 days after the second AZD1222 dose. The V and J genes are TRBV3-1 (or the pseudogene TRBV3-2) and TRBJ2-7; 14 bases map to TRBD2. This CDR3 is CASSRTSGGFEQYF. Here the CDR3 DNA reads TGTGCCAGCAGCCGGACTAGCGGGGGGTTTGAGCAGTACTTC.